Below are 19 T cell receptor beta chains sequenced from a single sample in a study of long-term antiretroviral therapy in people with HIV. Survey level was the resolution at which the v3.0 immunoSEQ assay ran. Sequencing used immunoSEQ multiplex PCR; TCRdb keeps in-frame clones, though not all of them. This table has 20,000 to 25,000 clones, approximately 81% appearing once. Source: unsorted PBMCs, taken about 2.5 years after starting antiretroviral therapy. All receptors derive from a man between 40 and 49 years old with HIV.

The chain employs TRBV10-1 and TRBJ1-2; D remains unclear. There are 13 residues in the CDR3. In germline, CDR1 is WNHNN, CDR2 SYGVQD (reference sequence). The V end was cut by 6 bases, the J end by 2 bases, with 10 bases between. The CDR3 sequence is CASRGSTNYGYTF. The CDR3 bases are TGCGCCAGCAGGGGATCTACCAACTATGGCTACACCTTC.

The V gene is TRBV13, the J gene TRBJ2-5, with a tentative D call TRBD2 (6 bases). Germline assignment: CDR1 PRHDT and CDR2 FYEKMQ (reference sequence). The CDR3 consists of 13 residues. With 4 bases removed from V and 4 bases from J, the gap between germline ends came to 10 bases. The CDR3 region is CASSWGVGETQYF. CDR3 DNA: TGTGCCAGCAGCTGGGGGGTGGGAGAGACCCAGTACTTC.

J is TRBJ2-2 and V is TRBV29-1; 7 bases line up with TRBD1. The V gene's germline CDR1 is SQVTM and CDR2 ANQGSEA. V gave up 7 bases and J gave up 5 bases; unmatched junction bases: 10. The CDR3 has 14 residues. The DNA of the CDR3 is TGCAGCGCTGGACAGGCTTTAGGGACCGGGGAGCTGTTTTTT. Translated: CSAGQALGTGELFF.

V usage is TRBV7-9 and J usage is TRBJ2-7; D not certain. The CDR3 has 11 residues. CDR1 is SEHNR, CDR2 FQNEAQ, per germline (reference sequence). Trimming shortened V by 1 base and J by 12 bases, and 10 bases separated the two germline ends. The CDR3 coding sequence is TGTGCCAGCAGCTTAGAGGATCAGGCGTACTTC. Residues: CASSLEDQAYF.

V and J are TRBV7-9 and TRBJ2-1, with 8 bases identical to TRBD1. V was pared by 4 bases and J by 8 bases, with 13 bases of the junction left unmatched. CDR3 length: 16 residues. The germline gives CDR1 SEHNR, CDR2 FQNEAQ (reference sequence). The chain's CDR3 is CASSSIRDRPGDEQFF. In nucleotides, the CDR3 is TGTGCCAGCAGCTCCATCCGGGACAGGCCCGGGGATGAGCAGTTCTTC.

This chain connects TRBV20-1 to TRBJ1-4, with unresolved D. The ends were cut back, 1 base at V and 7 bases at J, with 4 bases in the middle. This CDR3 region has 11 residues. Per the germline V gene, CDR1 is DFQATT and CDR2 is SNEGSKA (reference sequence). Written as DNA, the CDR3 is TGCAGTGCTAGAGTAGGTGAAAAACTGTTTTTT. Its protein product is CSARVGEKLFF.

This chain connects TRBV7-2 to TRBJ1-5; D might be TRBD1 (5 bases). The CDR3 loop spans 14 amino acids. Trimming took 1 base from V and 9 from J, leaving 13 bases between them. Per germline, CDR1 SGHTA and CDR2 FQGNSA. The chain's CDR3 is CASSLVGGILPQHF. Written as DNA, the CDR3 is TGTGCCAGCAGCTTAGTTGGGGGGATTTTGCCCCAGCATTTT. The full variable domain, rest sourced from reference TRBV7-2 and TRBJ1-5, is GAGVSQSPSNKVTEKGKDVELRCDPISGHTALYWYRQSLGQGLEFLIYFQGNSAPDKSGLPSDRFSAERTGGSVSTLTIQRTQQEDSAVYLCASSLVGGILPQHFGDGTRLSIL.

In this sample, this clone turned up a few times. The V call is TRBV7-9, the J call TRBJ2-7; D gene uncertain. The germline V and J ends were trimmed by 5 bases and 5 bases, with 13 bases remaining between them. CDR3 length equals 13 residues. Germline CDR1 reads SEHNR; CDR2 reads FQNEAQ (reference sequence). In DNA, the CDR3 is TGTGCCAGCAGCAGGGCCCTCGGCGACGAGCAGTACTTC. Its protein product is CASSRALGDEQYF.

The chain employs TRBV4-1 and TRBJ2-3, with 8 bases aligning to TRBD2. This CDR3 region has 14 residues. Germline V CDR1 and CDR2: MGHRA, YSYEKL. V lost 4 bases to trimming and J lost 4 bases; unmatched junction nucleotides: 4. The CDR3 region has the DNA TGCGCCAGCAGCCTGTCCGGGGGGGCAGATACGCAGTATTTT. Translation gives CASSLSGGADTQYF.

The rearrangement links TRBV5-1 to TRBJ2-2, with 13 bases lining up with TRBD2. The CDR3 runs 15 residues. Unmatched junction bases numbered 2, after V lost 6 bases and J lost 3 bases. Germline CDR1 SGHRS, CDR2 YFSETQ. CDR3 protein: CASIGLAGDTGELFF. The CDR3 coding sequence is TGCGCCAGCATAGGACTAGCGGGGGACACCGGGGAGCTGTTTTTT.

CDR3 region: CASSYPRGASGRAGNEQFF. The CDR3 coding sequence is TGTGCCAGCAGTTACCCAAGGGGCGCTAGCGGGAGGGCGGGCAATGAGCAGTTCTTC. The V call is TRBV28, the J call TRBJ2-1; 12 bases agree with TRBD2. CDR3 length: 19 residues. The ends lost 4 bases at V and 6 bases at J; junction bases unmatched: 16. Germline assignment: CDR1 MDHEN and CDR2 SYDVKM.

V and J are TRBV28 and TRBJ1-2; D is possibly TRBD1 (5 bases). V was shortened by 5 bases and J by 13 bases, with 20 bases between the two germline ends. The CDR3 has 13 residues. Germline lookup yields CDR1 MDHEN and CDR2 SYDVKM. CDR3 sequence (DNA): TGTGCCAGCAGTCCCCCCCGCGGAGGGGTTGGCACCTTC. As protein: CASSPPRGGVGTF.

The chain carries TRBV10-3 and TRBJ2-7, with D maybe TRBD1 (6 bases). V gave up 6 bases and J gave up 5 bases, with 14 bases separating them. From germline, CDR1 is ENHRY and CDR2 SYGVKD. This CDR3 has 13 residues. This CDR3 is CAIRQTGGNEQYF. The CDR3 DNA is TGTGCCATCAGGCAGACAGGTGGTAACGAGCAGTACTTC.

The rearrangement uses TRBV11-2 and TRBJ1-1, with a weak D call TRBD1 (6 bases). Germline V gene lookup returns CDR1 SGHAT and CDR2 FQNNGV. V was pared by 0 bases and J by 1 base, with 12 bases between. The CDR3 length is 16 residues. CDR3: CASSLDWDTWNTEAFF. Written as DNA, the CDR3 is TGTGCCAGCAGCTTAGATTGGGACACTTGGAACACTGAAGCTTTCTTT.

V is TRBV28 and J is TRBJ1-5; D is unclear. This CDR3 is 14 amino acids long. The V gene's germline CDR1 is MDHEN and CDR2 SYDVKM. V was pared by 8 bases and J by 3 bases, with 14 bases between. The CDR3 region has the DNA TGTGCCAGCGGGCTTGGCAGGCCCAATCAGCCCCAGCATTTT. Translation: CASGLGRPNQPQHF.

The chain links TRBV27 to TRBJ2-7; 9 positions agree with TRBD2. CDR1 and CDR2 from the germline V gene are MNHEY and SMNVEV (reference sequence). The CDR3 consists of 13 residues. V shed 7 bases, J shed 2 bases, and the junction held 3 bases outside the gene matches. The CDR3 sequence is CASKASGTYEQYF. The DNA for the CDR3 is TGTGCCAGCAAGGCTAGCGGGACCTACGAGCAGTACTTC.

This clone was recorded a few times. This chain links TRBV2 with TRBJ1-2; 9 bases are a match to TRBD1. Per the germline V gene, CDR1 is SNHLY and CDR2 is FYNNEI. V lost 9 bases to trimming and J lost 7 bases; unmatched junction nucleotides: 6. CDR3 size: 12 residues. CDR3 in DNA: TGTGCCAGGGGGGGACAGGGTGCTGGCTACACCTTC. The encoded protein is CARGGQGAGYTF.

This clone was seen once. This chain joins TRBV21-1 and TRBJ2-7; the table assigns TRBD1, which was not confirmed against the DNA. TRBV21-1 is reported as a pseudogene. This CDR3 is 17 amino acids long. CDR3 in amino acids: CASSISREATLMSEQYF. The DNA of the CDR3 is TGTGCCAGCAGCATAAGCAGGGAAGCGACCTTGATGAGCGAGCAGTACTTC.

CDR3: CASSMDATYGYTF. The CDR3 nucleotides read TGTGCCAGTAGTATGGACGCAACCTATGGCTACACCTTC. V gene TRBV19 combines with J gene TRBJ1-2, with D unclear. CDR3 length equals 13 residues. The V and J ends lost 3 bases and 4 bases respectively, with 9 bases between them. CDR1 and CDR2 from the germline V gene are LNHDA and SQIVND (reference sequence).